This T cell receptor beta chain was obtained from a study of blood T cell repertoires in COVID-19. Study context: Collection of acute and convalescent COVID-19 samples took place in the United States, Italy and Spain. Nucleic acid was either cDNA or gDNA, and it came from T cells, B-cell-depleted T cells, or PBMCs.

Some clones are missing from TCRdb's copy, which holds only in-frame ones; the method was immunoSEQ multiplex PCR. The top ten hold 6.5% to 7.5% of the sample, which has tens of thousands of clones, 80% to 90% seen once. The CDR3 spans 15 residues. Trimming shortened V by 3 bases and J by 0 bases, and 9 bases separated the two germline ends. Germline assignment: CDR1 LNHDA and CDR2 SQIVND (reference sequence). This clone was detected a few times. The V call is TRBV19, the J call TRBJ2-1, with a possible D match to TRBD2 (6 bases). Sequenced: peripheral blood. The receptor comes from a woman of 80 years or more with active COVID-19. The DNA of the CDR3 is TGTGCCAGTAGTATGTCCGGGAGCTCCTACAATGAGCAGTTCTTC. Protein: CASSMSGSSYNEQFF.